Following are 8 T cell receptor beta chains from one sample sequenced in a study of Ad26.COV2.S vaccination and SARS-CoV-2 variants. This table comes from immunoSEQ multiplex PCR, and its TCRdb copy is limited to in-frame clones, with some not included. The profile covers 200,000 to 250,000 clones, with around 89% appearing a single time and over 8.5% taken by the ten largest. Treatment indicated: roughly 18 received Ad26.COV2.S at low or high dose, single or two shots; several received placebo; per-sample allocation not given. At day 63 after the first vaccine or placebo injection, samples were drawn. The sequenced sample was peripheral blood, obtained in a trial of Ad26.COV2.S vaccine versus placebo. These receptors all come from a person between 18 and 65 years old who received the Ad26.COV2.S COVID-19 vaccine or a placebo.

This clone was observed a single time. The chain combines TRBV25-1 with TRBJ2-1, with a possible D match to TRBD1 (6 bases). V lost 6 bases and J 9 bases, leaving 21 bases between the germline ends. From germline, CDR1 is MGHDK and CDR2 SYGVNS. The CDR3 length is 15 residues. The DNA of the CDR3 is TGTGCCAGCAGAGTCCGGGACACTCCCTTGGGTGAGCAGTTCTTC. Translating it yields CASRVRDTPLGEQFF. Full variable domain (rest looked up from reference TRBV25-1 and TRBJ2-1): EADIYQTPRYLVIGTGKKITLECSQTMGHDKMYWYQQDPGMELHLIHYSYGVNSTEKGDLSSESTVSRIRTEHFPLTLESARPSHTSQYLCASRVRDTPLGEQFFGPGTRLTVL.

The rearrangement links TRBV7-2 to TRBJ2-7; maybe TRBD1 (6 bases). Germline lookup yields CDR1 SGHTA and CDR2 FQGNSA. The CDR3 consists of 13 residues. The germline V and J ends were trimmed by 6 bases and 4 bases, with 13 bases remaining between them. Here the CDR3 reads CASSGGWAYEQYF. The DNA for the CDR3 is TGTGCCAGCAGTGGGGGCTGGGCGTACGAGCAGTACTTC.

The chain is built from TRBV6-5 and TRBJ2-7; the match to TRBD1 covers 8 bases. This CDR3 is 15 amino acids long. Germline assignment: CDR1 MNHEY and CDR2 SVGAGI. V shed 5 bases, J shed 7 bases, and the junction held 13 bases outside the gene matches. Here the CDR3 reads CASSRGLTGAEEQYF. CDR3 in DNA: TGTGCCAGCAGTAGAGGATTGACAGGGGCGGAAGAGCAGTACTTC.

The CDR3 reads CASSPKWDNSYEQYF. Written as DNA, the CDR3 is TGTGCCAGCAGCCCGAAGTGGGACAATTCGTACGAGCAGTACTTC. V usage is TRBV7-2 and J usage is TRBJ2-7, with D tentatively TRBD1 (6 bases). Between the trimmed V and J ends, which lost 5 bases and 4 bases, there was a span of 18 bases. CDR1 is SGHTA and CDR2 is FQGNSA in the germline V gene. The CDR3 covers 15 residues.

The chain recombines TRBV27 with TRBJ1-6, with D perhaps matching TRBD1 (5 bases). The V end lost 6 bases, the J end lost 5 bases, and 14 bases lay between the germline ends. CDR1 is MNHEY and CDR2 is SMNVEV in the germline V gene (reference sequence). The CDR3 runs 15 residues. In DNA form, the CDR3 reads TGTGCCAGCAGGCGGGGCTTTCCTAATAATTCACCCCTCCACTTT. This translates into CASRRGFPNNSPLHF.

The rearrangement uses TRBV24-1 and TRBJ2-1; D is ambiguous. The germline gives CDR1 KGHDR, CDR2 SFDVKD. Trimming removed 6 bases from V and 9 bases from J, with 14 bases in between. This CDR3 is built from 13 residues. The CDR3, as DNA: TGTGCCACCAGTAGGCTGAGTGTCGGTGAGCAGTTCTTC. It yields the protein CATSRLSVGEQFF.

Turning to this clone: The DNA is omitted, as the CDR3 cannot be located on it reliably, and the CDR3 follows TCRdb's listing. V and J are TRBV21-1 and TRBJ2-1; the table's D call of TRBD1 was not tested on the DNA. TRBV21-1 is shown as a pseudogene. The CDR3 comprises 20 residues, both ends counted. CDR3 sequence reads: CASSPPVGTGASGCPNEQFF.

The CDR3 coding sequence is TGTGCCAGCAGCTTATCTGGCGGGAACTATGGCTACACCTTC. Protein: CASSLSGGNYGYTF. The V and J genes are TRBV7-2 and TRBJ1-2; the D is unclear. Germline V gene lookup returns CDR1 SGHTA and CDR2 FQGNSA. The CDR3 length is 14 residues. Trimming removed 2 bases at V and 2 bases at J, with 9 bases between. Full variable domain (rest looked up from reference TRBV7-2 and TRBJ1-2): GAGVSQSPSNKVTEKGKDVELRCDPISGHTALYWYRQSLGQGLEFLIYFQGNSAPDKSGLPSDRFSAERTGGSVSTLTIQRTQQEDSAVYLCASSLSGGNYGYTFGSGTRLTVV.